A single sample gave rise to the 17 T cell receptor beta chains below, sequenced in a study of T cell changes during pregnancy in multiple sclerosis. The data were produced by immunoSEQ multiplex PCR, yet TCRdb's version contains in-frame clones alone and is incomplete. The table lists 55,000 to 75,000 clones, around 91% of them singletons. The source was peripheral blood, collected after pregnancy. These receptors all come from a female donor in good health, enrolled as a control in a pregnancy study.

The V and J genes are TRBV6-1 and TRBJ2-7; D may be TRBD1 (5 bases). V shed 5 bases and J shed 1 base, with 9 bases lying between them. CDR3 size: 13 residues. Germline V CDR1 and CDR2: MNHNS, SASEGT. CDR3 region: CASSLRESYEQYF. The CDR3 DNA follows: TGTGCCAGCAGTCTCAGGGAATCCTACGAGCAGTACTTC.

V usage is TRBV10-3 and J usage is TRBJ1-5, with a possible D match to TRBD1 (5 bases). The CDR3 loop spans 13 amino acids. Germline V gene lookup returns CDR1 ENHRY and CDR2 SYGVKD. V was trimmed by 4 bases and J by 6 bases, leaving 10 bases between them. The CDR3 sequence is CAISGGGVQPQHF. Written as DNA, the CDR3 is TGTGCCATCAGTGGGGGGGGAGTTCAGCCCCAGCATTTT.

The chain employs TRBV7-8 and TRBJ1-5; perhaps TRBD1 as D (5 bases). This CDR3 region has 14 residues. CDR1 SGHVS and CDR2 FQNEAQ come from the germline V gene. V was trimmed by 2 bases and J by 7 bases, leaving 12 bases between them. The CDR3, as DNA: TGTGCCAGCAGCTTATCCGGGGGGGACCAGCCCCAGCATTTT. It yields the protein CASSLSGGDQPQHF.

The gene calls are TRBV5-4 and TRBJ1-1; D remains ambiguous. The CDR3 sequence is 13 residues long. Germline V lookup: CDR1 SGHNT, CDR2 YYREEE (reference sequence). V dropped 2 bases and J dropped 1 base, with 6 bases sitting between them. CDR3 amino acids: CASSLSKNTEAFF. DNA for the CDR3: TGTGCCAGCAGCTTATCAAAGAACACTGAAGCTTTCTTT.

This chain joins TRBV7-3 and TRBJ2-7; TRBD2 might be the D (5 bases). CDR3 length: 15 residues. The germline V and J ends were trimmed by 2 bases and 0 bases, with 11 bases remaining between them. Looked up from germline, CDR1 is SGHTA and CDR2 is FQGTGA. Written as DNA, the CDR3 is TGTGCCAGCAGCTTAGACGCGGGTACCTCCTACGAGCAGTACTTC. Residues: CASSLDAGTSYEQYF.

The chain joins TRBV30 to TRBJ2-3, with 8 bases aligning to TRBD2. Germline V gene sequence: CDR1 GTSNPN, CDR2 SVGIG (reference sequence). The CDR3 has 11 amino acids. Losses at the gene ends were 8 bases for V and 6 bases for J; bases not matched to a gene: 4. CDR3 in DNA: TGTGCCGAGCGGGGGAGGGATACGCAGTATTTT. This encodes CAERGRDTQYF.

The rearrangement joins TRBV28 to TRBJ1-1; 7 positions match TRBD1. Germline values: CDR1 MDHEN, CDR2 SYDVKM. CDR3 length: 13 amino acids. V gave up 6 bases and J gave up 7 bases; unmatched junction bases: 8. This CDR3 reads CASRLQGTNEAFF. Here the CDR3 DNA reads TGTGCCAGCAGGTTACAGGGGACGAATGAAGCTTTCTTT. Based on the CDR3 plus reference TRBV28 and TRBJ1-1, the full variable domain is DVKVTQSSRYLVKRTGEKVFLECVQDMDHENMFWYRQDPGLGLRLIYFSYDVKMKEKGDIPEGYSVSREKKERFSLILESASTNQTSMYLCASRLQGTNEAFFGQGTRLTVV.

The rearrangement links TRBV7-2 to TRBJ1-2; D remains ambiguous. The CDR3 covers 15 residues. CDR1 SGHTA and CDR2 FQGNSA come from the germline V gene. V dropped 1 base and J dropped 0 bases, with 9 bases sitting between them. This chain's CDR3 is CASSLDWGANYGYTF. The CDR3 DNA reads TGTGCCAGCAGCTTAGATTGGGGAGCTAACTATGGCTACACCTTC.

This sequence joins TRBV11-3 and TRBJ2-7; D may be TRBD1 (5 bases). V lost 5 bases and J lost 0, with 11 bases in between. Germline CDR1 and CDR2: SGHNT and YENEEA. The CDR3 runs to 14 residues. DNA for the CDR3: TGTGCCAGCAGCCCAGGGCTGCGCTCCTACGAGCAGTACTTC. It codes for CASSPGLRSYEQYF.

This rearrangement joins TRBV7-9 to TRBJ2-5; D call uncertain. The CDR3 is 11 residues long. The germline gives CDR1 SEHNR, CDR2 FQNEAQ (reference sequence). Trimming removed 5 bases at V and 5 bases at J, with 6 bases between. CDR3 sequence: CASSPGETQYF. The CDR3 nucleotides read TGTGCCAGCAGCCCCGGGGAGACCCAGTACTTC.

The chain uses TRBV5-1 and TRBJ1-1; D unresolved. Germline V gives CDR1 SGHRS, CDR2 YFSETQ. The V end lost 0 bases, the J end lost 1 base, and 7 bases lay between the germline ends. The CDR3 spans 14 residues. The CDR3 reads CASSLVPRNTEAFF. The CDR3 nucleotides are TGCGCCAGCAGCTTGGTACCCAGGAACACTGAAGCTTTCTTT.

This clone was recorded once. The chain recombines TRBV9 with TRBJ1-6; D remains ambiguous. V was cut by 3 bases and J by 10 bases, with 14 bases left in between. CDR1 is SGDLS, CDR2 YYNGEE, per germline. The length of the CDR3 is 14 residues. CDR3 nucleotides: TGTGCCAGCAGCGAGGAGATAGGCGACTCACCCCTCCACTTT. This translates into CASSEEIGDSPLHF.

This sequence joins TRBV6-1 and TRBJ1-4; the match to TRBD1 covers 11 bases. CDR1 and CDR2 from the germline V gene are MNHNS and SASEGT. The CDR3 runs 15 residues. V lost 5 bases, J lost 3 bases, and 2 bases stayed unmatched. The CDR3 reads CASSRGQGANEKLFF. The CDR3 DNA reads TGTGCCAGCAGTCGGGGACAGGGGGCTAATGAAAAACTGTTTTTT.

The rearrangement links TRBV6-4 to TRBJ2-1; maybe TRBD2 (5 bases). CDR1 MRHNA and CDR2 SNTAGT come from the germline V gene. V was trimmed by 6 bases and J by 6 bases, leaving 18 bases between them. The CDR3 is made up of 15 amino acids. This CDR3 reads CASSPSGFSGNEQFF. CDR3 in DNA: TGTGCCAGCAGCCCTTCCGGTTTCAGCGGCAATGAGCAGTTCTTC.

This sequence joins TRBV7-2 and TRBJ2-5; D is possibly TRBD1 (6 bases). Trimming cost V 5 bases and J 5 bases, with 12 bases left between them. Germline V gene sequence: CDR1 SGHTA, CDR2 FQGNSA. The CDR3 contains 13 residues. The CDR3, as DNA: TGTGCCAGCAGCCCTCACAGGGTTGAGACCCAGTACTTC. Protein product: CASSPHRVETQYF.

V is TRBV4-1 and J is TRBJ1-3; D is ambiguous. The length of the CDR3 is 18 residues. Between the trimmed V and J ends, which lost 2 bases and 1 base, there was a span of 18 bases. Germline V gene sequence: CDR1 MGHRA, CDR2 YSYEKL. CDR3 DNA sequence: TGCGCCAGCAGCCAACCCCCTTTGCGGGTAACTTCTGGAAACACCATATATTTT. Residues: CASSQPPLRVTSGNTIYF.

The chain combines TRBV4-1 with TRBJ2-7, with D possibly TRBD1 on 6 matching bases. The V gene lost 5 bases and the J gene lost 3 bases, with 17 bases spanning the gap. CDR3 length: 15 residues. Germline CDR1 MGHRA, CDR2 YSYEKL. The CDR3: CASSIETGEIYEQYF. For the CDR3, the DNA is TGCGCCAGCAGCATAGAGACAGGAGAAATCTACGAGCAGTACTTC.